The rows below give T cell receptor beta chains drawn from one sample of a study of PD-1 blockade in mismatch repair-deficient tumors. Measured with immunoSEQ multiplex PCR; TCRdb has only the in-frame clones, and not every one. The table has 100,000 to 150,000 clones, around 86% seen once. Source: peripheral blood, taken 44 weeks after starting pembrolizumab. All receptors come from an adult with mismatch repair-deficient cancer. Each CDR3 is given with its conserved first and last residue. D genes are given only for firm matches. A row's size may be missing; if present it is once, few, many or a size class.

j_call	clone_size	v_call	d_call	cdr3_nt	cdr3_aa
TRBJ1-1	.	TRBV25-1	.	TGTGCCAGCAGTGGCATACACGAGGGTTCCCCTGAAGCTTTCTTT	CASSGIHEGSPEAFF
TRBJ2-4	few	TRBV4-2	TRBD2	TGTGCCAGCAGCCAAGATTTGACAACGGGACTAGCTAACATTCAGTACTTC	CASSQDLTTGLANIQYF
TRBJ2-7	.	TRBV4-1	TRBD2	TGCGCCAGCAGCCAAGTAGGGACTAGCTTTTCCTACGAGCAGTACTTC	CASSQVGTSFSYEQYF
TRBJ2-7	once	TRBV10-3	.	TGTGCCATCAGGGACACCTACGAGCAGTACTTC	CAIRDTYEQYF
TRBJ2-5	.	TRBV7-2	.	TGTGCCAGCAGCTCCACGGAGACCCAGTACTTC	CASSSTETQYF
TRBJ2-7	.	TRBV5-8	.	TGTGCCAGCAGCTTGTGGTCAGGACCCTCCTACGAGCAGTACTTC	CASSLWSGPSYEQYF
TRBJ2-2	.	TRBV27	.	TGTGCCAGCAGTTTATGTGGGGGGTGCTACACCGGGGAGCTGTTTTTT	CASSLCGGCYTGELFF
TRBJ2-5	.	TRBV27	TRBD2	TGTGCCAGCAGTTTAGCCCCGCGGGAGGGCGATCAAGAGACCCAGTACTTC	CASSLAPREGDQETQYF
TRBJ1-1	.	TRBV4-1	.	TGCGCCAGCAGCCAAGTGGCGGGACAAAACACTGAAGCTTTCTTT	CASSQVAGQNTEAFF
TRBJ2-5	.	TRBV29-1	TRBD1	TGCAGCGTTGAAGACGACAGGGTTGAAGAGACCCAGTACTTC	CSVEDDRVEETQYF
TRBJ2-7	.	TRBV2	.	TGTGCCAGCAGTGAGCAGCGGGTACCCTCCTACGAGCAGTACTTC	CASSEQRVPSYEQYF
TRBJ2-7	.	TRBV7-3	.	TGTGCCAGCAGCTTAAAGCCTCACTACGAGCAGTACTTC	CASSLKPHYEQYF
TRBJ1-2	.	TRBV28	.	TGTGCCAGCAATCCGACGACTACCGATGGCTACACCTTC	CASNPTTTDGYTF
TRBJ2-7	.	TRBV15	.	TGTGCCACCAGCAGAGATGGGGGATTCGAGCAGTACTTC	CATSRDGGFEQYF
TRBJ1-2	once	TRBV14	.	TGTGCCAGCAGCCCAATCTGGGACTATGGCTACACCTTC	CASSPIWDYGYTF
TRBJ2-7	.	TRBV7-9	.	TGTGCCAGCAGCCAAGGGGGGTTGTACGAGCAGTACTTC	CASSQGGLYEQYF
TRBJ2-2	.	TRBV10-2	TRBD2	TGCGCCAGCAACGACCTAGCGGGAGCCGATCAGACCGGGGAGCTGTTTTTT	CASNDLAGADQTGELFF
TRBJ2-1	few	TRBV6-6	TRBD2	TGTGCCAGCAGTCCGGAAGCGGGAGGGCCGGGGGAGCAGTTCTTC	CASSPEAGGPGEQFF
TRBJ1-1	.	TRBV5-6	TRBD1	TGTGCCAGCAGCTTGGAATCCGGACAGGGCAACACTGAAGCTTTCTTT	CASSLESGQGNTEAFF
TRBJ1-1	.	TRBV5-1	.	TGCGCCAGCAGCTTAGGATATAGCCGGTCTAAGAACACTGAAGCTTTCTTT	CASSLGYSRSKNTEAFF
TRBJ2-1	.	TRBV6-6	TRBD2	TGTGCCAGCGAGAGGCATAGCGGGAGGTACAATGAGCAGTTCTTC	CASERHSGRYNEQFF
TRBJ2-5	once	TRBV11-2	.	TGTGCCAGCAGCCCTGGACTTCTTGGGTCCCAGTACTTC	CASSPGLLGSQYF
TRBJ1-2	.	TRBV9	.	TGTGCCAGCAGGGCTCCGCCCGGGACACCCCACACTTCCCTAAACTATGGCTACACCTTC	CASRAPPGTPHTSLNYGYTF
TRBJ2-7	.	TRBV5-6	.	TGTGCCAGCAGCTTGAGGGCGCAAGGGGCAGAGCAGTACTTC	CASSLRAQGAEQYF
TRBJ2-7	.	TRBV27	.	TGTGCCAGCAGCTCTAACTTGGGGGGCGAGCAGTACTTC	CASSSNLGGEQYF
TRBJ2-1	.	TRBV7-2	TRBD2	TGTGCCAGCAGCTTAGAGGGACTAGCGGGAGATATCGACAATGAGCAGTTCTTC	CASSLEGLAGDIDNEQFF
TRBJ2-1	.	TRBV19	.	TGTGCCAGTGGGCCCAATGAGCAGTTCTTC	CASGPNEQFF
TRBJ2-5	.	TRBV21-1	.	TGTGCCAGCAGCCTTCTCGTCCGCGAAGAGACCCAGTACTTC	CASSLLVREETQYF
TRBJ2-1	.	TRBV11-2	.	TGTGCCAGCAGCTTTGGGTATTCTATTGAGTTCTTC	CASSFGYSIEFF
TRBJ2-1	.	TRBV29-1	TRBD2	TGCAGCGTTGGAGGGTCCGCGGTAGCGGGTTATGAGCAGTTCTTC	CSVGGSAVAGYEQFF
TRBJ1-1	.	TRBV11-3	.	TGTGCCAGCAGCTTGAGGGTCGGATACACTGAAGCTTTCTTT	CASSLRVGYTEAFF
TRBJ1-4	.	TRBV7-9	.	TGTGCCAGCAGCTTAGGCCAGTTTAATGAAAAACTGTTTTTT	CASSLGQFNEKLFF
TRBJ2-1	.	TRBV12-5	TRBD2	TGTGCTAGTGGTCACCGACTAGCGGGATCCCTCTCCTACAATGAGCAGTTCTTC	CASGHRLAGSLSYNEQFF
TRBJ2-1	.	TRBV2	TRBD2	TGTGCCAGCAATAAAAGACTAGCGGGAGAGGTTGAGCAGTTCTTC	CASNKRLAGEVEQFF
TRBJ1-4	.	TRBV6-1	TRBD1	TGTGCCAGCAGTGAAAGTTTGGGACAGGCTAATGAAAAACTGTTTTTT	CASSESLGQANEKLFF
TRBJ1-2	.	TRBV2	.	TGTGCCAGCAGGCGACAGGTGGGAGGCTACACCTTC	CASRRQVGGYTF
TRBJ2-3	.	TRBV10-2	.	TGCGCCAGCAGTGAGGACGGGGCTGGCACAGATACGCAGTATTTT	CASSEDGAGTDTQYF
TRBJ2-2	few	TRBV10-1	.	TGCGCCAGCAGTGTGAGTTCGACAGGTGGCACCGGGGAGCTGTTTTTT	CASSVSSTGGTGELFF
TRBJ2-1	.	TRBV5-1	.	TGCGCCAGCAGCCCCGGGACAAACAATGAGCAGTTCTTC	CASSPGTNNEQFF
TRBJ2-7	.	TRBV6-1	TRBD1	TGTGCCAGCAGTTCTCCGGGACAGGGTTACGAGCAGTACTTC	CASSSPGQGYEQYF
TRBJ2-7	.	TRBV10-2	TRBD2	TGCGCCAGCAGGACGTGGAGCGGGAGGTCATACGAGCAGTACTTC	CASRTWSGRSYEQYF
TRBJ2-7	once	TRBV2	TRBD1	TGTGCCAGCCATAGACAGGGGGCCTCCTACGAGCAGTACTTC	CASHRQGASYEQYF
TRBJ2-2	.	TRBV10-1	.	TGCGCCAGCAGTGATATTTTTTTAGCGAGTCGCACCCACCCGGAGGGGTACACCGGGGAGCTGTTTTTT	CASSDIFLASRTHPEGYTGELFF
TRBJ1-2	once	TRBV5-4	.	TGTGCCAGCAGCTTCCCTCCCATAAGCTACACCTTC	CASSFPPISYTF
TRBJ2-7	.	TRBV9	.	TGTGCCAGCAGCGTGGGGACGTTCTCCTACGAGCAGTACTTC	CASSVGTFSYEQYF
TRBJ2-7	.	TRBV7-6	TRBD1	TGTGCCAGCAGCTCGACACCCGGGACAGAATCCTACGAGCAGTACTTC	CASSSTPGTESYEQYF
TRBJ2-3	.	TRBV6-6	.	TGTGCCAGCAGTTACTCTGTTCAGCGACGCACAGATACGCAGTATTTT	CASSYSVQRRTDTQYF
TRBJ1-1	.	TRBV11-3	TRBD1	TGTGCCAGCAGCTCCGACAGGGACGCTGAAGCTTTCTTT	CASSSDRDAEAFF
TRBJ1-2	.	TRBV5-1	.	TGCGCCAGCAGCTTGAGTTCCGGGGACTATGGCTACACCTTC	CASSLSSGDYGYTF
TRBJ2-2	once	TRBV6-6	.	TGTGCCAGCAGTTATTCTTGGTTGTCCGGGGAGCTGTTTTTT	CASSYSWLSGELFF
TRBJ1-2	.	TRBV2	TRBD1	TGTGCCAGCACCACTATCCGGGACAGACTCTATGGCTACACCTTC	CASTTIRDRLYGYTF
TRBJ2-3	.	TRBV6-5	TRBD1	TGTGCCAGCAGCACTCAGGGGGCTTACACAGATACGCAGTATTTT	CASSTQGAYTDTQYF
TRBJ2-7	.	TRBV28	.	TGTGCCAGCAGTACGGACTTCCCTGTCGAGCAGTACTTC	CASSTDFPVEQYF
TRBJ2-7	.	TRBV27	TRBD2	TGTGCCAGCAGTTTCAGACCTCCGGGACTAGCGGGAGGGAAATCCTACGAGCAGTACTTC	CASSFRPPGLAGGKSYEQYF
TRBJ2-7	.	TRBV5-1	TRBD2	TGCGCCAGCAGCTTGTTCGTACTAGCGGGAGAGGGAGAGCAGTACTTC	CASSLFVLAGEGEQYF
TRBJ1-4	.	TRBV5-6	TRBD1	TGTGCCAGCAGCAATGGACAGGGGCGGAGTGAAAAACTGTTTTTT	CASSNGQGRSEKLFF